This TCR beta chain came from a study of post-analysis software for immune sequencing data. Overall study findings and caveats: Among multiple sclerosis patients, normalized Chao1 diversity was significantly below that of controls. Comparison of patients with controls showed 4 to 6 TRBV segments more frequent in patients, TRBV5-6, TRBV5-1 and TRBV20-1 among them. Those samples that were prepared in the same batch co-clustered strongly by F measure.

There are 16 residues in the CDR3. CDR1 and CDR2 from the germline V gene are SQVTM and ANQGSEA. The V and J ends lost 3 bases and 2 bases respectively, with 18 bases between them. Each TCR beta cDNA library carried unique molecular identifiers. TCRdb reanalysed the PCR reads using MiXCR and keeps one entry per CDR3 protein. The table includes roughly 430,000 distinct CDR3 sequences, 39% detected once. About this clonotype: Its antigen is not known.

The source is a girl aged 2 to 9 with multiple sclerosis. Material for sequencing was blood. The chain links TRBV29-1 to TRBJ2-3; D might be TRBD2 (6 bases). DNA for the CDR3: TGCAGCGTTGAGCCTAGCGAGGGGACCTACACAGATACGCAGTATTTT. Encoded protein: CSVEPSEGTYTDTQYF.